The 10 T cell receptor beta chains listed next were all sequenced from one sample in a study of shared clonotypes between healthy human individuals. Assay used: immunoSEQ multiplex PCR; TCRdb lists only in-frame clones, some missing. The sample lists roughly 850,000 clones, 96% seen once, with about 0.25% in the top ten. CD8 cells regarded as naive lacked CD45RO, were positively chosen for CCR7, and omitted terminally differentiated effector memory CD45RA+ cells. Input material: naive CD8+ T cells sorted from blood. The receptor source for this set is a man aged 30 to 39 in good health.

The chain has TRBV12-5 and TRBJ1-2; 10 bases match TRBD1. V shed 11 bases, J shed 5 bases, and the junction held 5 bases outside the gene matches. The CDR3 totals 12 residues. CDR1 LGHNT and CDR2 FRNRAP come from the germline V gene. The CDR3 coding sequence is TGTGCTCCTGGGACAGGGGTATATGGCTACACCTTC. Its translation: CAPGTGVYGYTF. The full variable domain, with the rest looked up from reference TRBV12-5 and TRBJ1-2, is DARVTQTPRHKVTEMGQEVTMRCQPILGHNTVFWYRQTMMQGLELLAYFRNRAPLDDSGMPKDRFSAEMPDATLATLKIQPSEPRDSAVYFCAPGTGVYGYTFGSGTRLTVV.

V and J are TRBV10-3 and TRBJ2-7, with D possibly TRBD1 on 5 matching bases. Trimming removed 0 bases at V and 3 bases at J, with 12 bases between. CDR1 is ENHRY, CDR2 SYGVKD, per germline. The CDR3 covers 15 residues. The CDR3 DNA sequence: TGTGCCATCAGTGAGTCGAACACAGGATACTACGAGCAGTACTTC. Encoded protein: CAISESNTGYYEQYF.

V is TRBV4-1 and J is TRBJ2-7; the match to TRBD2 covers 7 bases. In germline, CDR1 is MGHRA, CDR2 YSYEKL. V lost 3 bases to trimming and J lost 3 bases; unmatched junction nucleotides: 11. The CDR3 has 16 residues. The CDR3 sequence is CASSQSQREEYYEQYF. The CDR3 DNA reads as TGCGCCAGCAGCCAGAGTCAGCGGGAAGAATACTACGAGCAGTACTTC.

The chain carries TRBV27 and TRBJ2-3; D uncertain. The CDR3 totals 13 residues. Trimming took 4 bases from V and 6 from J, leaving 11 bases between them. Germline-derived CDR1 and CDR2 are MNHEY and SMNVEV (reference sequence). CDR3 in DNA: TGTGCCAGCAGTTCACGCGGATGGGATACGCAGTATTTT. Translating it yields CASSSRGWDTQYF.

The chain recombines TRBV10-3 with TRBJ2-7, with D tentatively TRBD2 (6 bases). V dropped 1 base and J dropped 0 bases, with 10 bases sitting between them. CDR1 and CDR2 (germline): ENHRY, SYGVKD. The CDR3 covers 15 residues. DNA for the CDR3: TGTGCCATCAGTGAGTTGAGGGACTCCTCCTACGAGCAGTACTTC. Protein sequence: CAISELRDSSYEQYF.

Regarding this clone: This may be a read error: a much more frequent sequence differs by one nucleotide. This chain joins TRBV11-1 and TRBJ2-7; D is possibly TRBD1 (6 bases). V was cut by 4 bases and J by 3 bases, with 7 bases left in between. CDR1 and CDR2 (germline): SGHAT, FQDESV (reference sequence). The CDR3 is made up of 12 amino acids. In DNA, the CDR3 is TGTGCCAGCAGCTCGGACAGCTACGAGCAGTACTTC. Encoded protein: CASSSDSYEQYF.

The gene calls are TRBV18 and TRBJ1-1; 10 nucleotides match TRBD1. Germline CDR1 reads KGHSH; CDR2 reads LQKENI. The CDR3 totals 16 residues. After removal of 3 bases from V and 5 bases from J, the junction contained 9 bases not matched to a gene. CDR3 loop: CASSPRRDRGGTEAFF. The CDR3 nucleotides are TGTGCCAGCTCACCTCGACGGGACAGGGGAGGGACTGAAGCTTTCTTT.

This sequence joins TRBV6-5 and TRBJ1-5; no clear D gene. The CDR3 spans 13 residues. V gave up 5 bases and J gave up 3 bases, with 8 bases separating them. The V gene's germline CDR1 is MNHEY and CDR2 SVGAGI. CDR3: CASSPASNQPQHF. Here the CDR3 DNA reads TGTGCCAGCAGTCCGGCGTCCAATCAGCCCCAGCATTTT.

This rearrangement joins TRBV4-1 to TRBJ2-7, with TRBD2 matching over 12 bases. Germline V gene data show CDR1 as MGHRA and CDR2 as YSYEKL. V lost 1 base to trimming and J lost 4 bases; unmatched junction nucleotides: 5. There are 16 residues in the CDR3. CDR3 sequence reads: CASSQAPSGRAYEQYF. Written as DNA, the CDR3 is TGCGCCAGCAGCCAAGCCCCTAGCGGGAGGGCTTACGAGCAGTACTTC.

In DNA, the CDR3 is TGCGCCAGCAGCTTGGATCCTGGACAGGGGGCGTACGAGCAGTACTTC. Encoded protein: CASSLDPGQGAYEQYF. The chain couples TRBV5-1 to TRBJ2-7, with 11 bases that match TRBD1. The CDR3 spans 16 residues. From germline, CDR1 is SGHRS and CDR2 YFSETQ. V gave up 0 bases and J gave up 4 bases; unmatched junction bases: 6.